This entry lists 16 T cell receptor beta chains sequenced from one sample in a study of neoadjuvant anti-PD-1 for oral cavity cancer. Assay used: immunoSEQ multiplex PCR; TCRdb lists only in-frame clones, some missing. This sample has 33,000 or so clones; about 80% occur once, and the top ten carry 3% to 4%. Documented time point: after neoadjuvant nivolumab, at surgical resection. The sample consisted of PBMCs, taken after nivolumab (anti-PD-1) treatment. These receptors all come from a person aged 40 to 85 with oral cavity squamous cell carcinoma.

The rearrangement joins TRBV4-1 to TRBJ2-7; TRBD1 matches 9 bases. Germline V gene sequence: CDR1 MGHRA, CDR2 YSYEKL. V dropped 4 bases and J dropped 6; count of bases not matched to a gene: 10. The CDR3 is 15 residues long. CDR3 coding DNA: TGCGCCAGCAGCCCGATGGGACAGGGTTTTCGCGAGCAGTACTTC. This codes for CASSPMGQGFREQYF.

The chain joins TRBV19 to TRBJ2-3; TRBD2 agrees at 9 bases. The CDR3 spans 16 residues. Losses at the gene ends were 7 bases for V and 4 bases for J; bases not matched to a gene: 12. Germline V gene lookup returns CDR1 LNHDA and CDR2 SQIVND (reference sequence). The CDR3 coding sequence is TGTGCCAGTACCCGAGGGGGCGGGGGGGCAGCAGATACGCAGTATTTT. Translation gives CASTRGGGGAADTQYF. The entire variable domain, with the rest obtained from reference TRBV19 and TRBJ2-3, is as follows: DGGITQSPKYLFRKEGQNVTLSCEQNLNHDAMYWYRQDPGQGLRLIYYSQIVNDFQKGDIAEGYSVSREKKESFPLTVTSAQKNPTAFYLCASTRGGGGAADTQYFGPGTRLTVL.

This chain uses TRBV2 with TRBJ1-6, with 9 bases that match TRBD1. The CDR3 totals 14 residues. CDR1 and CDR2 (germline): SNHLY, FYNNEI. After removal of 7 bases from V and 7 bases from J, the junction contained 5 bases not matched to a gene. In DNA form, the CDR3 reads TGTGCCAGCAATCCGGGACAGGGCAATTCACCCCTCCACTTT. This encodes CASNPGQGNSPLHF. The whole variable domain, remainder taken from reference TRBV2 and TRBJ1-6, is EPEVTQTPSHQVTQMGQEVILRCVPISNHLYFYWYRQILGQKVEFLVSFYNNEISEKSEIFDDQFSVERPDGSNFTLKIRSTKLEDSAMYFCASNPGQGNSPLHFGNGTRLTVT.

The chain has TRBV29-1 and TRBJ2-1; 9 bases fit TRBD1. CDR1 and CDR2 from the germline V gene are SQVTM and ANQGSEA. CDR3 length: 13 residues. After removal of 7 bases from V and 1 base from J, the junction contained 2 bases not matched to a gene. The CDR3 region is CSAGQGSYNEQFF. CDR3 nucleotide sequence: TGCAGCGCCGGACAGGGGTCCTACAATGAGCAGTTCTTC.

This clone turned up a few times. The V and J genes are TRBV4-1 and TRBJ2-2; 8 nucleotides align to TRBD2. There are 17 residues in the CDR3. The germline gives CDR1 MGHRA, CDR2 YSYEKL. Trimming removed 0 bases from V and 3 bases from J; junction bases left unmatched: 6. The CDR3 coding sequence is TGCGCCAGCAGCCAAGATCCCCGGGGGGGTTACACCGGGGAGCTGTTTTTT. Its protein product is CASSQDPRGGYTGELFF.

The chain recombines TRBV4-1 with TRBJ2-6; 11 nucleotides align to TRBD1. The CDR3 consists of 20 residues. Germline assignment: CDR1 MGHRA and CDR2 YSYEKL. V lost 3 bases, J lost 2 bases, and 12 bases stayed unmatched. The CDR3 coding sequence is TGCGCCAGCAGCCACGACCGGACAGGGGGCATTTTAGCTGGGGCCAACGTCCTGACTTTC. Translation: CASSHDRTGGILAGANVLTF.

The chain recombines TRBV19 with TRBJ2-3, with D possibly TRBD2 on 6 matching bases. Germline V gene lookup returns CDR1 LNHDA and CDR2 SQIVND (reference sequence). V lost 3 bases and J lost 11, with 15 bases in between. This CDR3 is built from 13 residues. In DNA form, the CDR3 reads TGTGCCAGTAGTATCGGAGGGGCCGGAGGGCAGTATTTT. Protein sequence: CASSIGGAGGQYF. The full variable domain, its missing parts supplied by reference TRBV19 and TRBJ2-3, is DGGITQSPKYLFRKEGQNVTLSCEQNLNHDAMYWYRQDPGQGLRLIYYSQIVNDFQKGDIAEGYSVSREKKESFPLTVTSAQKNPTAFYLCASSIGGAGGQYFGPGTRLTVL.

The V call is TRBV6-1, the J call TRBJ1-4; no clear D. This CDR3 is built from 14 residues. Trimming took off 4 bases at V and 5 bases at J, with 11 bases between the two ends. Germline V gives CDR1 MNHNS, CDR2 SASEGT. The CDR3 nucleotides read TGTGCCAGCAGTGTGCGGGGAGGCAATGAAAAACTGTTTTTT. This gives the protein CASSVRGGNEKLFF.

The gene calls are TRBV29-1 and TRBJ2-3; D uncertain. From germline, CDR1 is SQVTM and CDR2 ANQGSEA. CDR3 length equals 20 residues. Between the trimmed V and J ends, which lost 3 bases and 6 bases, there was a span of 34 bases. The CDR3 sequence is CSVDRNGVGWEFAPGDTQYF. The CDR3 nucleotides read TGCAGCGTTGACCGAAATGGTGTGGGGTGGGAATTTGCCCCCGGCGATACGCAGTATTTT.

V gene TRBV6-5 combines with J gene TRBJ2-5, with D maybe TRBD2 (6 bases). The germline V and J ends were trimmed by 2 bases and 1 base, with 14 bases remaining between them. The germline V gene encodes CDR1 MNHEY and CDR2 SVGAGI. The CDR3 spans 16 residues. As DNA, the CDR3 is TGTGCCAGCAGTTACGAGATGGGGGAGGTCCAAGAGACCCAGTACTTC. Its translation: CASSYEMGEVQETQYF.

This clone showed up just a few times. The chain carries TRBV6-1 and TRBJ1-6; 8 nucleotides match TRBD1. CDR1 MNHNS and CDR2 SASEGT come from the germline V gene. Germline trimming cut 3 bases from V and 9 bases from J; bases unmatched to any gene: 7. The CDR3 is 15 amino acids. CDR3 protein: CASSDNIQGGSPLHF. The CDR3 DNA reads TGTGCCAGCAGTGACAACATACAGGGGGGTTCACCCCTCCACTTT.

The chain is built from TRBV28 and TRBJ2-1, with D perhaps matching TRBD1 (6 bases). Germline CDR1 reads MDHEN; CDR2 reads SYDVKM. CDR3 length: 15 residues. Trimming left V 7 bases short and J 2 bases short, with 15 bases between. The CDR3 region is CASIRPDRPYNEQFF. CDR3 DNA sequence: TGTGCCAGCATCCGCCCGGACAGACCCTACAATGAGCAGTTCTTC.

The table lists this clone with a few counts. The rearrangement links TRBV5-4 to TRBJ1-2, with D uncertain. The V end lost 4 bases, the J end lost 2 bases, and 12 bases lay between the germline ends. The CDR3 extends over 14 amino acids. The germline CDR1 and CDR2 sequences are SGHNT and YYREEE (reference sequence). DNA of the CDR3: TGTGCCAGCAGCAATCTCTACCGCAACTATGGCTACACCTTC. Its translation is CASSNLYRNYGYTF.

This clone was observed a handful of times. The chain has TRBV10-1 and TRBJ1-2, with D unclear. Between the trimmed V and J ends, which lost 7 bases and 4 bases, there was a span of 10 bases. The CDR3 is 12 amino acids. Germline CDR1 reads WNHNN; CDR2 reads SYGVQD (reference sequence). CDR3: CASTDNFYGYTF. The CDR3 nucleotides are TGCGCCAGCACCGACAATTTCTATGGCTACACCTTC.

This chain connects TRBV6-5 to TRBJ2-1; D unresolved. The V and J ends lost 4 bases and 10 bases respectively, with 17 bases between them. The CDR3 extends over 14 amino acids. Germline values: CDR1 MNHEY, CDR2 SVGAGI. The CDR3 loop reads CASSSNRFRREQFF. CDR3 in DNA: TGTGCCAGCAGTTCCAATAGATTCAGGCGGGAGCAGTTCTTC.

V and J are TRBV7-9 and TRBJ2-7, with D unclear. The V and J ends lost 2 bases and 6 bases respectively, with 11 bases between them. CDR1 is SEHNR, CDR2 FQNEAQ, per germline (reference sequence). The CDR3 is 13 residues long. CDR3 protein: CASSLSVSGEQYF. The CDR3 DNA is TGTGCCAGCAGCTTATCTGTTTCGGGCGAGCAGTACTTC.